The 7 T cell receptor beta chains presented below share a single source sample, sequenced in a study of blood T cell repertoires in COVID-19. TCRdb keeps only in-frame clones here, not all; method: immunoSEQ multiplex PCR. The data hold about 370,000 clones, with 85% to 90% observed a single time. Sequenced sample: PBMCs or T cells enriched from blood (not recorded which). All receptors derive from a man between 18 and 35 years old who had recovered from COVID-19.

The chain joins TRBV27 to TRBJ2-1; 13 bases are a match to TRBD2. CDR1 is MNHEY and CDR2 is SMNVEV in the germline V gene (reference sequence). The CDR3 extends over 15 amino acids. J lost 14 bases, V lost 4 bases, and 11 bases had no gene match. CDR3 in DNA: TGTGCCAGCAGTTCAGGACTAGCGGGGGTTAGGGAGGAGTTCTTC. Encoded protein: CASSSGLAGVREEFF.

The chain combines TRBV10-1 with TRBJ1-1, with 7 bases matching TRBD1. CDR1 and CDR2 (germline): WNHNN, SYGVQD (reference sequence). Trimming cost V 0 bases and J 4 bases; bases outside gene matches: 5. The length of the CDR3 is 15 residues. The CDR3 loop reads CASSESRGGITEAFF. CDR3 nucleotides: TGCGCCAGCAGTGAGTCGCGAGGGGGCATCACTGAAGCTTTCTTT.

This chain links TRBV28 with TRBJ1-1; 7 bases match TRBD1. This CDR3 comprises 14 residues. Germline assignment: CDR1 MDHEN and CDR2 SYDVKM. J gave up 3 bases and V 8 bases, and 9 bases lay outside the gene matches. Here the CDR3 DNA reads TGTGCCAGCTCCCCAATTGACAGGGACACTGAAGCTTTCTTT. Protein product: CASSPIDRDTEAFF.

The rearrangement joins TRBV30 to TRBJ2-7, with unresolved D. Germline V gene data show CDR1 as GTSNPN and CDR2 as SVGIG (reference sequence). The CDR3 consists of 15 residues. Trimming took off 4 bases at V and 2 bases at J, with 18 bases between the two ends. In DNA form, the CDR3 reads TGTGCCTGGACCACAGATCAGAACTCTGCCTACGAGCAGTACTTC. It translates to CAWTTDQNSAYEQYF.

The genes are TRBV27 and TRBJ2-7; 7 bases line up with TRBD1. Germline lookup yields CDR1 MNHEY and CDR2 SMNVEV (reference sequence). The CDR3 consists of 14 residues. Unmatched junction bases numbered 4, after V lost 3 bases and J lost 2 bases. CDR3 sequence reads: CASSFRTGTYEQYF. CDR3 sequence (DNA): TGTGCCAGCAGTTTCCGGACAGGAACCTACGAGCAGTACTTC.

The rearrangement joins TRBV27 to TRBJ2-7; a weak D match, TRBD2 (6 bases). CDR1 MNHEY and CDR2 SMNVEV come from the germline V gene (reference sequence). The CDR3 is 15 amino acids. The V gene lost 2 bases and the J gene lost 2 bases, with 13 bases spanning the gap. CDR3 region: CASSLGFSGTYEQYF. CDR3 in DNA: TGTGCCAGCAGTTTAGGATTTAGCGGTACCTACGAGCAGTACTTC.

The chain joins TRBV3-1 (or the pseudogene TRBV3-2) to TRBJ1-2; D perhaps matches TRBD1 (5 bases). This CDR3 has 12 residues. V lost 1 base and J 8 bases, leaving 8 bases between the germline ends. Per germline, CDR1 LGHDT and CDR2 YNNKEL (reference sequence). CDR3 in DNA: TGTGCCAGCAGCCAAGGCCAGGGCGGCTACACCTTC. It yields the protein CASSQGQGGYTF.